This T cell receptor beta chain originates from a study of Ad26.COV2.S vaccination and SARS-CoV-2 variants. Study-level results: A substantial breadth of spike-specific CD8+ and CD4+ T cell responses after vaccination has been reported.

This CDR3 has 15 residues. V lost 3 bases and J 1 base, leaving 10 bases between the germline ends. CDR1 and CDR2 (germline): SGHDN, FVKESK. With respect to this clone: Antigen: not known.

Produced via immunoSEQ multiplex PCR; TCRdb's table is partial and in-frame only. The table has approximately 400,000 clones, about 90% seen once. The sample consisted of peripheral blood, taken after recovery from COVID-19. The J gene is TRBJ2-1, the V gene TRBV14; D is unclear. The sequence derives from a human donor who had recovered from COVID-19. The CDR3 loop is CASSQGTSSYNEQFF. The CDR3 DNA reads TGTGCCAGCAGCCAGGGAACCTCATCCTACAATGAGCAGTTCTTC. Complete variable domain (other parts from reference TRBV14 and TRBJ2-1): EAGVTQFPSHSVIEKGQTVTLRCDPISGHDNLYWYRRVMGKEIKFLLHFVKESKQDESGMPNNRFLAERTGGTYSTLKVQPAELEDSGVYFCASSQGTSSYNEQFFGPGTRLTVL.